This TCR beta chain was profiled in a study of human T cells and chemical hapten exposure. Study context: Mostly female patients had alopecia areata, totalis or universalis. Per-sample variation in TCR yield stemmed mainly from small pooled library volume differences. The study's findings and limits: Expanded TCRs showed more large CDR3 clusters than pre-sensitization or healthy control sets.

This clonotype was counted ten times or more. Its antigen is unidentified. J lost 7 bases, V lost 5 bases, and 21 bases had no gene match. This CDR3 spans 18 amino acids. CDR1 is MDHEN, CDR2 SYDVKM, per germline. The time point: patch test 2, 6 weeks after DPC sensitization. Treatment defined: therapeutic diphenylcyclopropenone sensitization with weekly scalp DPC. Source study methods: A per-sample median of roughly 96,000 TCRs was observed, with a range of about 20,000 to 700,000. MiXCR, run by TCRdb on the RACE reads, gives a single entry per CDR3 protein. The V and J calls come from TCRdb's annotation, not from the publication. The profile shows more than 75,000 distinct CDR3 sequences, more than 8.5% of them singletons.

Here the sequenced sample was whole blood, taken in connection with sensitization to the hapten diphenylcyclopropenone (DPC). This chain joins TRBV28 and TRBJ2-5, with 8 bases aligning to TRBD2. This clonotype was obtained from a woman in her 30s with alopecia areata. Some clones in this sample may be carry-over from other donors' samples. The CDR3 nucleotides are TGTGCCAGCAGTCCCGAGTCGGGGGAACTAGCGGTCCCCAGGACCCAGTACTTC. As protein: CASSPESGELAVPRTQYF. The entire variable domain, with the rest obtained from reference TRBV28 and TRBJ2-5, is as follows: DVKVTQSSRYLVKRTGEKVFLECVQDMDHENMFWYRQDPGLGLRLIYFSYDVKMKEKGDIPEGYSVSREKKERFSLILESASTNQTSMYLCASSPESGELAVPRTQYFGPGTRLLVL.